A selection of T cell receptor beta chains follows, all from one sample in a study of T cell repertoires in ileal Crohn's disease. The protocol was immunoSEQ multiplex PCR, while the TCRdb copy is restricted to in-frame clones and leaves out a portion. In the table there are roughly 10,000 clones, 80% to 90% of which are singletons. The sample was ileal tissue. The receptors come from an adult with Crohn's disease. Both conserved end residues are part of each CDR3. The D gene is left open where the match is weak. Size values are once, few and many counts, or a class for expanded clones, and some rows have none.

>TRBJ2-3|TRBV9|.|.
CASSVGTLSTDTQYF
TGTGCCAGCAGCGTAGGAACTCTCAGCACAGATACGCAGTATTTT
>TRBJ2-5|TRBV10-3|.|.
CAISESGAQETQYF
TGTGCCATCAGTGAGTCGGGAGCGCAAGAGACCCAGTACTTC
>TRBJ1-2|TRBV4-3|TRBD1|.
CASSQDTGGEIYGYTF
TGCGCCAGCAGCCAAGATACAGGGGGCGAGATCTATGGCTACACCTTC
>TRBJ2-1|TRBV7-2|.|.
CASSLGALGAYNEQFF
TGTGCCAGCAGCTTAGGGGCCCTGGGGGCCTACAATGAGCAGTTCTTC
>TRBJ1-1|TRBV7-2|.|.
CASSEQGVAFF
TGTGCCAGCAGCGAGCAGGGAGTGGCTTTCTTT
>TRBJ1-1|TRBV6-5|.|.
CASSFQTANTEAFF
TGTGCCAGCAGTTTCCAGACGGCGAACACTGAAGCTTTCTTT
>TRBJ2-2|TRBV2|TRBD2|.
CASGRRSGLDTGELFF
TGTGCCAGCGGCCGAAGGAGCGGACTAGACACCGGGGAGCTGTTTTTT
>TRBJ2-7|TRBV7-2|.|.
CASSLRFEGAYEQYF
TGTGCCAGCAGTCTGAGGTTCGAGGGGGCCTACGAGCAGTACTTC
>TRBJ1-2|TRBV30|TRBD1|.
CAWSGGQGYGYTF
TGTGCCTGGAGTGGCGGACAGGGATATGGCTACACCTTC
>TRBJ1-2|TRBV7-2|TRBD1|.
CASSLPPGQIYGYTF
TGTGCCAGCAGCTTGCCTCCGGGACAGATCTATGGCTACACCTTC
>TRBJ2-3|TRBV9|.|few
CASSGVRRDTQYF
TGTGCCAGCAGCGGCGTCAGGAGGGATACGCAGTATTTT
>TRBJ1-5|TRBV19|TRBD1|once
CASSATGGNQPQHF
TGTGCCAGTAGTGCAACAGGGGGCAATCAGCCCCAGCATTTT
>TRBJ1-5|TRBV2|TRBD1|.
CASRIDRDNQPQHF
TGTGCCAGCAGGATTGACAGGGACAATCAGCCCCAGCATTTT
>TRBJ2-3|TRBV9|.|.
CASSVAKDTQYF
TGTGCCAGCAGCGTAGCTAAGGATACGCAGTATTTT
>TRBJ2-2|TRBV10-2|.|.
CASTQTTGELFF
TGCGCCAGCACCCAAACCACCGGGGAGCTGTTTTTT
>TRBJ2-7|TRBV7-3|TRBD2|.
CASSLKTSGTIDEQYF
TGTGCCAGCAGCTTAAAGACTAGCGGGACTATCGACGAGCAGTACTTC
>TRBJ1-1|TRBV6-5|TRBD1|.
CASSPGTGLEAFF
TGTGCCAGCAGTCCCGGGACAGGGCTTGAAGCTTTCTTT
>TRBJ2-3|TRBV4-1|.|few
CASSHYSATSTDTQYF
TGCGCCAGCAGCCACTATAGCGCTACTAGCACAGATACGCAGTATTTT
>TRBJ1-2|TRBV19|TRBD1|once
CASATGWNYGYTF
TGTGCCAGTGCGACAGGGTGGAACTATGGCTACACCTTC
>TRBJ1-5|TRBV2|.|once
CASSAGLFSNQPQHF
TGTGCCAGCAGTGCGGGTCTCTTTAGCAATCAGCCCCAGCATTTT
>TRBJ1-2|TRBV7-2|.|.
CASSLARAMGYTF
TGTGCCAGCAGCTTAGCCAGGGCCATGGGCTACACCTTC
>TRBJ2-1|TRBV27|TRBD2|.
CASSSLAGAYNEQFF
TGTGCCAGCAGTTCTCTAGCGGGAGCATACAATGAGCAGTTCTTC
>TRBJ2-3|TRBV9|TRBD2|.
CASSVASSGRADTQYF
TGTGCCAGCAGCGTAGCATCTAGCGGGAGAGCAGATACGCAGTATTTT
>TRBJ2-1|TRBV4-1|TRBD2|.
CASSQEGGSGAYNEQFF
TGCGCCAGCAGCCAAGAGGGCGGGAGTGGTGCCTACAATGAGCAGTTCTTC
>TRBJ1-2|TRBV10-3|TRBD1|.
CAITPGGGFSSYGYTF
TGTGCCATCACCCCGGGAGGGGGCTTCTCAAGCTATGGCTACACCTTC
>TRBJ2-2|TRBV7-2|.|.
CASSSGTLRTGELFF
TGTGCCAGCAGCTCGGGTACATTGAGGACCGGGGAGCTGTTTTTT
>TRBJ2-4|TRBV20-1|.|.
CSAGPRDIQYF
TGTTCCGCGGGACCAAGGGACATTCAGTACTTC
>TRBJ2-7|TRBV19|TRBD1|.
CASSNGGQLTNEQYF
TGTGCCAGTAGTAATGGGGGACAGCTGACGAACGAGCAGTACTTC
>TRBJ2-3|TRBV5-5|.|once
CASSLGGTTTDTQYF
TGTGCCAGCAGCTTGGGGGGGACCACCACAGATACGCAGTATTTT
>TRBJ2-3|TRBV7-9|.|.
CASSLGQQNTDTQYF
TGTGCCAGCAGCTTAGGCCAGCAGAACACAGATACGCAGTATTTT
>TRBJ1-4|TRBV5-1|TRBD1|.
CASSGGVQGSGEKLFF
TGCGCCAGCAGCGGAGGGGTACAGGGGAGTGGTGAAAAACTGTTTTTT
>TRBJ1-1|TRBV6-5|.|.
CASSYSAVNTEAFF
TGTGCCAGCAGTTACTCCGCAGTGAACACTGAAGCTTTCTTT
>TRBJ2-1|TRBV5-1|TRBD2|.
CASSLVTSGRYEQFF
TGCGCCAGCAGCTTGGTGACTAGCGGGAGATATGAGCAGTTCTTC
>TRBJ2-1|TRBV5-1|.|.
CASNFITGSYNEQFF
TGCGCCAGCAATTTCATTACTGGCTCCTACAATGAGCAGTTCTTC
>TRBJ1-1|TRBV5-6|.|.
CASSLPGHNTEAFF
TGTGCCAGCAGCTTGCCGGGACATAACACTGAAGCTTTCTTT
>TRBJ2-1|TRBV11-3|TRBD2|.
CASSLPSGSGYNEQFF
TGTGCCAGCAGCTTACCAAGCGGGAGCGGGTACAATGAGCAGTTCTTC
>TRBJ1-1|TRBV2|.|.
CASSPEGDTEAFF
TGTGCCAGCAGTCCGGAGGGCGACACTGAAGCTTTCTTT
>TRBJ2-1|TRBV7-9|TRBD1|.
CASSQRETGGVNEQFF
TGTGCCAGCAGCCAACGTGAGACAGGGGGTGTCAATGAGCAGTTCTTC
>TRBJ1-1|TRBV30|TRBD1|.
CAWSYLRDRERAAFF
TGTGCCTGGAGTTACCTCCGGGACAGGGAGCGGGCAGCTTTCTTT
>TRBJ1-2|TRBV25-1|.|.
CASSPWGNGYTF
TGTGCCAGCTCCCCTTGGGGGAATGGCTACACCTTC
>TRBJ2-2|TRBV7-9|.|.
CASSPTRAGNTGELFF
TGTGCCAGCAGCCCTACACGGGCGGGGAACACCGGGGAGCTGTTTTTT
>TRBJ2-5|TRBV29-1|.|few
CSVFFRDPQETQYF
TGCAGCGTCTTCTTCCGGGACCCCCAAGAGACCCAGTACTTC
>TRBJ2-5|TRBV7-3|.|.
CASSRSGEETQYF
TGTGCCAGCAGCCGCAGCGGAGAAGAGACCCAGTACTTC
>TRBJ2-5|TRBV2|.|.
CASSDNRDQETQYF
TGTGCCAGCAGTGACAACAGGGACCAAGAGACCCAGTACTTC
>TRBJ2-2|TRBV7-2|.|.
CASSLDRTIRGELFF
TGTGCCAGCAGCTTAGATCGGACTATCCGCGGGGAGCTGTTTTTT
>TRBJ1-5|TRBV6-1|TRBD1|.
CASSVEDRDNQPQHF
TGTGCCAGCAGTGTGGAGGACAGGGACAATCAGCCCCAGCATTTT
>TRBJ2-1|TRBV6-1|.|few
CASSEARRGSYNEQFF
TGTGCCAGCAGTGAAGCGCGACGGGGCTCCTACAATGAGCAGTTCTTC
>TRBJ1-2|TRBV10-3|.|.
CAISGGNPYGYTF
TGTGCCATCAGTGGGGGGAATCCCTATGGCTACACCTTC
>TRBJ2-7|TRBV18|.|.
CASSPSGGVDHEQYF
TGTGCCAGCTCGCCATCCGGGGGAGTTGACCACGAGCAGTACTTC
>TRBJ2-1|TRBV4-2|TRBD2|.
CASEASGIIGQFF
TGTGCCAGCGAGGCTAGCGGGATAATAGGGCAGTTCTTC